One and the same sample provided the 19 T cell receptor beta chains below, sequenced in a study of shared clonotypes between healthy human individuals. Clones were read by immunoSEQ multiplex PCR, and TCRdb kept only the in-frame ones, dropping some. The data show about 480,000 clones, with 70% to 80% seen just once and over 10% held by the top ten. The sequencing sample was made of PBMCs. These receptors originate from a woman aged 40 to 55 in good health. Some clones in this sample may be carry-over from other donors' samples.

The CDR3 DNA reads TGCGCCAGCAGCCAACTAGCGGGAGAAGCCTACGAGCAGTACTTC. Amino acid sequence: CASSQLAGEAYEQYF. This chain connects TRBV5-1 to TRBJ2-7, with 11 bases matching TRBD2. V dropped 4 bases and J dropped 2; count of bases not matched to a gene: 5. The germline gives CDR1 SGHRS, CDR2 YFSETQ. The CDR3 contains 15 residues.

This clone was observed once. The rearrangement joins TRBV15 to TRBJ2-3; perhaps D is TRBD1 or TRBD2 (5 bases each). From germline, CDR1 is LNHNV and CDR2 YYDKDF (reference sequence). Trimming cost V 6 bases and J 11 bases, with 18 bases left between them. This CDR3 has 13 residues. The CDR3 DNA follows: TGTGCCACCAGAATCGGGGCAAGGGATGGGCAGTATTTT. Translation gives CATRIGARDGQYF.

The chain's CDR3 is CASSLRWGGGKKETQYF. Written as DNA, the CDR3 is TGTGCCAGCAGTTTAAGGTGGGGAGGGGGTAAGAAGGAGACCCAGTACTTC. V usage is TRBV27 and J usage is TRBJ2-5; possibly TRBD2 for D (7 bases). V shed 2 bases and J shed 5 bases, with 21 bases lying between them. CDR3 length: 17 amino acids. Germline lookup yields CDR1 MNHEY and CDR2 SMNVEV (reference sequence).

The chain joins TRBV28 to TRBJ2-3; 9 nucleotides match TRBD2. The J segment lost 1 base and the V segment lost 2 bases, leaving 4 bases of the junction unmatched. Germline CDR1 reads MDHEN; CDR2 reads SYDVKM. This CDR3 is 16 amino acids long. The CDR3 DNA follows: TGTGCCAGCAGTTTAAGGCGGGAGGGAGGCACAGATACGCAGTATTTT. It is translated as CASSLRREGGTDTQYF.

The chain uses TRBV28 and TRBJ1-2; TRBD1 aligns across 10 bases. CDR1 and CDR2 (germline): MDHEN, SYDVKM. V shed 10 bases, J shed 7 bases, and the junction held 12 bases outside the gene matches. This CDR3 spans 14 amino acids. CDR3 sequence (DNA): TGTGCCATCCCCGGGACAGGGGAGGATCTTGGCTACACCTTC. Translating it yields CAIPGTGEDLGYTF.

The chain employs TRBV15 and TRBJ1-1, with unresolved D. The CDR3 is 12 amino acids. Looked up from germline, CDR1 is LNHNV and CDR2 is YYDKDF (reference sequence). V dropped 8 bases and J dropped 6 bases, with 13 bases sitting between them. The DNA of the CDR3 is TGTGCCACCGGGGTAGCTACAGCTGAAGCTTTCTTT. Translated, it gives CATGVATAEAFF.

V is TRBV30 and J is TRBJ2-7, with 9 positions matching TRBD2. CDR1 GTSNPN and CDR2 SVGIG come from the germline V gene (reference sequence). V shed 2 bases, J shed 2 bases, and the junction held 4 bases outside the gene matches. This CDR3 contains 14 residues. Here the CDR3 reads CAWSWLAGTYEQYF. CDR3 nucleotides: TGTGCCTGGAGTTGGCTAGCGGGGACCTACGAGCAGTACTTC.

V is TRBV18 and J is TRBJ1-2; no definite D call. The CDR3 loop spans 12 amino acids. V shed 3 bases and J shed 7 bases, with 9 bases lying between them. Germline V gives CDR1 KGHSH, CDR2 LQKENI. The CDR3 bases are TGTGCCAGCTCACCGGAGGGATTTGGCTACACCTTC. It yields the protein CASSPEGFGYTF.

This sequence joins TRBV4-1 and TRBJ2-3, with TRBD2 identical over 9 bases. V was clipped by 4 bases and J by 2 bases; unmatched bases: 4. Germline V gene data show CDR1 as MGHRA and CDR2 as YSYEKL. The CDR3 extends over 15 amino acids. DNA of the CDR3: TGCGCCAGCAGCCGTAGCGGGAGAAACACAGATACGCAGTATTTT. Its translation is CASSRSGRNTDTQYF.

The chain has TRBV25-1 and TRBJ1-5; the match to TRBD1 covers 7 bases. Germline loops: CDR1 MGHDK, CDR2 SYGVNS. The junction had 13 bases not matched to a gene; V was cut back by 4 bases and J by 4 bases. The CDR3 has 17 amino acids. For the CDR3, the DNA is TGTGCCAGCAGTGGGGACAGAAGCGGGGCGGGGAATCAGCCCCAGCATTTT. Translating gives CASSGDRSGAGNQPQHF.

The genes are TRBV27 and TRBJ1-2, with a weak D call TRBD1 (6 bases). The CDR3 has 13 residues. Per the germline V gene, CDR1 is MNHEY and CDR2 is SMNVEV (reference sequence). Trimming removed 6 bases at V and 4 bases at J, with 12 bases between. The CDR3 DNA reads as TGTGCCAGCAGCGCACAGGGCGGCTATGGCTACACCTTC. It encodes CASSAQGGYGYTF.

The chain couples TRBV4-2 to TRBJ2-2, with a tentative D call TRBD2 (6 bases). V was cut by 0 bases and J by 0 bases, with 11 bases left in between. CDR1 and CDR2 (germline): LGHNA, YNFKEQ. The CDR3 contains 17 residues. DNA for the CDR3: TGTGCCAGCAGCCAAGATGAGCGGGTAACGAACACCGGGGAGCTGTTTTTT. Protein sequence: CASSQDERVTNTGELFF.

The CDR3 protein is CASNRGPSLNTEAFF. CDR3 in DNA: TGTGCCAGCAATCGGGGCCCCTCCTTGAACACTGAAGCTTTCTTT. The J gene is TRBJ1-1, the V gene TRBV2, with a possible D match to TRBD1 (5 bases). The germline V gene has CDR1 SNHLY and CDR2 FYNNEI. The V end was cut by 7 bases, the J end by 0 bases, with 15 bases between. The CDR3 contains 15 residues.

This clone was detected only once. The gene calls are TRBV2 and TRBJ2-7; D perhaps matches TRBD1 (6 bases). There are 16 residues in the CDR3. With 6 bases removed from V and 0 bases from J, the gap between germline ends came to 18 bases. CDR1 is SNHLY and CDR2 is FYNNEI in the germline V gene. The CDR3 region is CASRGPTGKSSYEQYF. The CDR3 bases are TGTGCCAGCAGGGGTCCTACAGGGAAAAGCTCCTACGAGCAGTACTTC.

This clone was detected only a few times. The chain is built from TRBV6-5 and TRBJ1-5; D not certain. This CDR3 is 13 amino acids long. The germline V and J ends were trimmed by 6 bases and 5 bases, with 11 bases remaining between them. The germline V gene encodes CDR1 MNHEY and CDR2 SVGAGI. CDR3 loop: CASSQSTDQPQHF. CDR3 nucleotide sequence: TGTGCCAGCAGCCAGTCGACGGATCAGCCCCAGCATTTT.

This clone is a singleton in its sample. The genes are TRBV27 and TRBJ2-7; 8 nucleotides line up with TRBD2. The CDR3 is 16 residues long. Per the germline V gene, CDR1 is MNHEY and CDR2 is SMNVEV (reference sequence). J lost 2 bases, V lost 6 bases, and 12 bases had no gene match. CDR3 amino acids: CASRIGGTSGTYEQYF. The CDR3, as DNA: TGTGCCAGCAGAATCGGGGGTACTAGCGGAACCTACGAGCAGTACTTC.

The V call is TRBV28, the J call TRBJ1-1; no clear D. Germline CDR1 MDHEN, CDR2 SYDVKM. Trimming shortened V by 5 bases and J by 7 bases, and 8 bases separated the two germline ends. The CDR3 is made up of 11 amino acids. The CDR3 protein is CASSIGREAFF. CDR3 nucleotides: TGTGCCAGCAGTATTGGACGTGAAGCTTTCTTT.

This clone was counted between two and nine times. The chain joins TRBV30 to TRBJ2-1; 11 bases map to TRBD2. This CDR3 contains 14 residues. The V gene's germline CDR1 is GTSNPN and CDR2 SVGIG (reference sequence). V was clipped by 1 base and J by 10 bases; unmatched bases: 6. The CDR3 region is CAWSGASGRREQFF. The CDR3 nucleotides are TGTGCCTGGAGTGGGGCTAGCGGGAGGCGGGAGCAGTTCTTC.

This clone was observed at least ten times. The chain joins TRBV4-3 to TRBJ2-1, with 7 bases aligning to TRBD2. V was clipped by 4 bases and J by 5 bases; unmatched bases: 8. CDR1 is LGHNA, CDR2 YSLEER, per germline. This CDR3 is built from 15 residues. CDR3 residues: CASSLSLADNNEQFF. In DNA form, the CDR3 reads TGCGCCAGCAGCCTATCCCTAGCGGATAACAATGAGCAGTTCTTC.